Listed below are T cell receptor beta chains from one sample, sequenced in a study of cytomegalovirus exposure and HLA in healthy donors. Sequenced by immunoSEQ multiplex PCR; TCRdb stores in-frame clones only, minus some. The data show about 130,000 clones, just under 80% seen once. Input material: PBMCs. The receptors were sampled from a man aged 25 to 45 in good health. The CDR3 runs from the conserved cysteine through the conserved F or W. The order of the fields is J gene, D gene, clone size, V gene, CDR3 protein, CDR3 DNA. D genes are given only for firm matches. The size field is filled for only some rows; it gives once, few, many or a size class.

TRBJ2-1,TRBD1,-,TRBV5-1,CASSTRRGQTGYNEQFF,TGCGCCAGCAGCACACGAAGGGGACAGACGGGATACAATGAGCAGTTCTTC
TRBJ2-2,TRBD2,-,TRBV5-1,CASSWGGTGELFF,TGCGCCAGCAGTTGGGGGGGCACCGGGGAGCTGTTTTTT
TRBJ2-7,-,-,TRBV7-3,CASSLDSTYEQYF,TGTGCCAGCAGCTTAGACAGTACCTACGAGCAGTACTTC
TRBJ2-3,TRBD2,-,TRBV14,CASARAGLAGSTQYF,TGTGCCAGCGCCAGGGCGGGACTAGCGGGTTCTACGCAGTATTTT
TRBJ1-4,-,once,TRBV27,CASSLGVDSFNEKLFF,TGTGCCAGCAGCCTAGGGGTGGACAGTTTTAATGAAAAACTGTTTTTT
TRBJ1-1,-,-,TRBV30,CAWSVIDRKSTEAFF,TGTGCCTGGAGTGTAATAGACAGGAAGAGCACTGAAGCTTTCTTT
TRBJ2-7,-,-,TRBV4-1,CASSQYRITRDAVYEQYF,TGCGCCAGCAGCCAGTACCGAATCACCAGGGATGCCGTCTACGAGCAGTACTTC
TRBJ1-3,-,-,TRBV6-1,CASSPAGIGNTIYF,TGTGCCAGCAGCCCGGCGGGGATTGGAAACACCATATATTTT
TRBJ1-2,-,-,TRBV27,CASSLSARRENYGYTF,TGTGCCAGCAGTTTATCTGCCCGCCGGGAGAACTATGGCTACACCTTC
TRBJ2-2,TRBD2,-,TRBV5-4,CASSLRAGAGTGELFF,TGTGCCAGCAGCTTGAGAGCGGGAGCAGGCACCGGGGAGCTGTTTTTT
TRBJ1-6,-,-,TRBV30,CASNRASSYNSPLHF,TGTGCCTCAAACAGGGCCAGCTCCTATAATTCACCCCTCCACTTT
TRBJ1-1,-,-,TRBV2,CASSARIARNTEAFF,TGTGCCAGCAGTGCGAGGATAGCACGGAACACTGAAGCTTTCTTT
TRBJ2-1,TRBD2,-,TRBV28,CASKLGLAGGNEQFF,TGTGCCAGCAAACTGGGGCTAGCGGGAGGTAATGAGCAGTTCTTC
TRBJ2-7,-,-,TRBV11-2,CASSLGREGYEQYF,TGTGCCAGCAGCTTAGGGAGGGAAGGCTACGAGCAGTACTTC
TRBJ2-7,TRBD2,-,TRBV18,CASSPPNRLAGDYEQYF,TGTGCCAGCTCACCACCGAATAGGCTAGCGGGCGATTACGAGCAGTACTTC
TRBJ2-3,TRBD2,few,TRBV19,CASSMLTSGGDTQYF,TGTGCCAGTAGTATGTTAACTAGCGGAGGAGATACGCAGTATTTT
TRBJ1-1,-,once,TRBV4-1,CASSQVSRPLGNPIRLDF,TGCGCCAGCAGCCAAGTAAGCCGACCACTGGGCAACCCAATTCGTCTCGATTTT
TRBJ2-5,TRBD2,-,TRBV15,CATSRDRGGEQYF,TGTGCCACCAGCAGAGATCGGGGGGGTGAGCAGTACTTC
TRBJ2-7,TRBD2,few,TRBV4-2,CASSQDLMTGGYEQYF,TGTGCCAGCAGCCAAGATTTAATGACGGGGGGCTACGAGCAGTACTTC
TRBJ2-5,-,-,TRBV5-1,CASREGTAGETQYF,TGCGCCAGCAGGGAGGGGACGGCGGGGGAGACCCAGTACTTC
TRBJ2-5,-,-,TRBV14,CASSHLPGAPQETQYF,TGTGCCAGCAGCCACTTACCGGGAGCCCCCCAAGAGACCCAGTACTTC
TRBJ2-7,-,-,TRBV18,CASSPPGLRYEQYF,TGTGCCAGCTCACCACCCGGACTAAGATACGAGCAGTACTTC
TRBJ1-1,-,-,TRBV7-9,CASTLGTAEAFF,TGTGCCAGCACCCTAGGCACCGCTGAAGCTTTCTTT
TRBJ2-3,-,-,TRBV15,CATSRDSSGTSTDTQYF,TGTGCCACCAGCAGAGATTCCAGCGGAACTAGCACAGATACGCAGTATTTT
TRBJ2-7,TRBD2,once,TRBV28,CASSLASGRFEQYF,TGTGCCAGCAGTTTGGCTAGCGGGAGGTTCGAGCAGTACTTC
TRBJ2-1,TRBD2,-,TRBV15,CATTGGDSYNEQFF,TGTGCCACAACGGGGGGAGACTCCTACAATGAGCAGTTCTTC
TRBJ2-7,-,-,TRBV5-6,CASSFLTGVYEQYF,TGTGCCAGCAGCTTCTTGACCGGGGTCTACGAGCAGTACTTC
TRBJ2-3,-,-,TRBV27,CASSSPSGLNTQYF,TGTGCCAGCAGTTCACCATCCGGACTCAATACGCAGTATTTT
TRBJ2-7,TRBD1,once,TRBV14,CASSQASGTAEQYF,TGTGCCAGCAGCCAAGCTTCCGGGACAGCTGAGCAGTACTTC
TRBJ2-3,-,few,TRBV11-3,CASSQGQGDTQYF,TGTGCCAGCAGCCAAGGGCAGGGAGATACGCAGTATTTT
TRBJ2-2,-,-,TRBV6-5,CASNGWDTGELFF,TGTGCCAGCAACGGGTGGGACACCGGGGAGCTGTTTTTT
TRBJ1-2,TRBD1,-,TRBV5-6,CASSAGQDYGYTF,TGTGCCAGCAGCGCGGGACAGGACTATGGCTACACCTTC
TRBJ1-5,TRBD1,few,TRBV6-5,CASSLLGQGNQPQHF,TGTGCCAGCAGTTTGTTGGGACAGGGAAATCAGCCCCAGCATTTT
TRBJ2-7,-,-,TRBV2,CASSELANPYEQYF,TGTGCCAGCAGTGAACTAGCGAACCCCTACGAGCAGTACTTC
TRBJ2-3,TRBD2,-,TRBV6-1,CASSELAGVITDTQYF,TGTGCCAGCAGTGAACTAGCGGGAGTTATCACAGATACGCAGTATTTT
TRBJ2-5,TRBD1,-,TRBV6-5,CASSTGGETQYF,TGTGCCAGCAGTACAGGGGGTGAGACCCAGTACTTC
TRBJ1-2,-,-,TRBV7-9,CASSLGANYGYTF,TGTGCCAGCAGCCTAGGGGCCAACTATGGCTACACCTTC
TRBJ1-2,TRBD1,-,TRBV27,CASSLGQGLGGYTF,TGTGCCAGCAGTTTAGGACAGGGATTGGGAGGCTACACCTTC
TRBJ1-4,TRBD1,-,TRBV28,CASSLRRGTNEKLFF,TGTGCCAGCAGTTTGCGCAGGGGGACTAATGAAAAACTGTTTTTT
TRBJ2-7,TRBD2,-,TRBV27,CASSSGGGSEQYF,TGTGCCAGCAGTTCAGGCGGGGGGAGTGAGCAGTACTTC
TRBJ2-2,-,-,TRBV11-2,CASSAGASNTGELFF,TGTGCCAGCAGCGCAGGGGCCTCGAACACCGGGGAGCTGTTTTTT
TRBJ2-7,-,-,TRBV4-3,CASSQDDTNYEQYF,TGCGCCAGCAGCCAAGATGACACCAACTACGAGCAGTACTTC